Sequencing of this TCR beta chain was carried out in a study of persistence of HIV-infected CD4 T cells. Study results and caveats: CMV- and Gag-responding cells had lower TCRbeta richness than CD3/CD28-responding cells.

This was the immunoSEQ version 4 assay in survey mode. The assay was immunoSEQ multiplex PCR, and TCRdb's table has in-frame clones only and misses some. The sample holds under 15,000 clones, about three quarters seen once. The stimulus was lysate of CMV-infected fibroblasts, approximately 9.6 ug/mL. Sorting of responding CD4+ T cells relied on upregulated CD40 ligand together with CD69. CD8+ T cells were removed from PBMCs prior to stimulation. A remark on this clone: Its matching antigen is unknown.

The CDR3 loop spans 14 amino acids. Germline lookup yields CDR1 LNHDA and CDR2 SQIVND (reference sequence). Trimming removed 3 bases at V and 2 bases at J, with 8 bases between. The rearrangement uses TRBV19 and TRBJ2-1; D is uncertain. The specimen was CD4+ T cells sorted from PBMCs after approximately 20-hour stimulation, collected from a patient who received antiretroviral therapy. This sequence was found in an adult man with HIV who was CMV-seropositive. CDR3 sequence (DNA): TGTGCCAGTAGTATGGCTTTCCCCTACAATGAGCAGTTCTTC. Translated, it gives CASSMAFPYNEQFF. Full variable domain (outside the CDR3, taken from reference TRBV19 and TRBJ2-1): DGGITQSPKYLFRKEGQNVTLSCEQNLNHDAMYWYRQDPGQGLRLIYYSQIVNDFQKGDIAEGYSVSREKKESFPLTVTSAQKNPTAFYLCASSMAFPYNEQFFGPGTRLTVL.